This T cell receptor beta chain was captured in a study of T cell responses to AZD1222 COVID-19 vaccine. Overall study context: It was second doses at about 4 or about 12 weeks that were pooled.

Remarks on this clone: Antigen specificity is unknown.

Only in-frame clones appear in the TCRdb table, and some are missing; sequencing was by immunoSEQ multiplex PCR. The sample holds just under 95,000 clones; over 75% are singletons and the top ten take roughly a tenth. The CDR3 contains 14 residues. Trimming left V 1 base short and J 0 bases short, with 5 bases between. Germline V CDR1 and CDR2: SGHDN, FVKESK. General study points: Spike-specific TCR breadth rose after two AZD1222 doses, and depth rose as well. The CD4 TCRs associated with vaccination extended across spike and predominated at 160-218 and 743-854.

Sample: peripheral blood, taken on day 0 of AZD1222 vaccination. The TCR sequence derives from an adult in good health. The rearrangement uses TRBV14 and TRBJ2-3, with D unclear. In DNA form, the CDR3 reads TGTGCCAGCAGCCAAGGGGTCAGCACAGATACGCAGTATTTT. Translated, it gives CASSQGVSTDTQYF.